One sample yielded the 31 T cell receptor beta chains listed below, sequenced in a study of blood T cells in healthy people across ages. The use of a sample-barcoded 5' primer and a J-beta primer mix characterized a second PCR of roughly 6 to 11 cycles. TCRdb fed the 5' RACE reads into MiXCR, producing one record per CDR3 protein. The table includes around 900,000 distinct CDR3 sequences, around 30% detected once. Sequencing was done on a sample of blood. These receptors were collected from a woman older than 75 in good health.

This clonotype appeared a single time. The junction departs from the called germline gene at one end, perhaps through a read error. The chain is built from TRBV9 and TRBJ2-2, with D hard to call. CDR1 is SGDLS, CDR2 YYNGEE, per germline. The CDR3 length is 16 residues. CDR3 coding DNA: TGTGCCAGCAGGCCTGTCCCGCTAGGAGACACCGAGGAGCTGTTTTTT. Amino acid sequence: CASRPVPLGDTEELFF.

This clonotype was found many times. The CDR3 spells CASSQGQGNSLGGYTF. The CDR3, as DNA: TGTGCCAGCAGCCAGGGACAGGGAAACTCCCTTGGGGGCTACACCTTC. The genes are TRBV7-9 and TRBJ1-2; the match to TRBD1 covers 9 bases. J was trimmed by 8 bases and V by 5 bases; bases with no gene match: 15. Germline lookup yields CDR1 SEHNR and CDR2 FQNEAQ (reference sequence). The CDR3 runs to 16 residues.

On this clonotype: The junction does not match germline at one end; this may be a read error. The rearrangement joins TRBV28 to TRBJ2-7, with D possibly matching TRBD1 (5 bases). The CDR3 extends over 15 amino acids. Germline V lookup: CDR1 MDHEN, CDR2 SYDVKM. CDR3 amino acids: CASSDLTASSYGQYF. The CDR3 DNA sequence: TGTGCCAGCAGTGATTTGACAGCCTCCTCCTACGGGCAGTACTTC.

At least ten counts were recorded for this clonotype. The chain has TRBV5-1 and TRBJ2-7; possible D gene TRBD2, 5 bases. Trimming cost V 2 bases and J 3 bases, with 12 bases left between them. The CDR3 spans 14 residues. Germline CDR1 reads SGHRS; CDR2 reads YFSETQ. CDR3 loop: CASSLAAGYYEQYF. In nucleotides, the CDR3 is TGCGCCAGCAGCTTAGCGGCAGGATACTACGAGCAGTACTTC.

This clonotype was picked up many times. The chain combines TRBV5-5 with TRBJ2-3; D could derive from TRBD1 or TRBD2 (5 bases each). The CDR3 is made up of 15 amino acids. The V end was cut by 0 bases, the J end by 4 bases, with 12 bases between. Germline CDR1 SGHKS, CDR2 YYEKEE (reference sequence). The CDR3 is CASSLGPLGADTQYF. CDR3 nucleotides: TGTGCCAGCAGCTTGGGGCCACTGGGGGCAGATACGCAGTATTTT. The variable domain in full, with the rest retrieved from reference TRBV5-5 and TRBJ2-3, is DAGVTQSPTHLIKTRGQQVTLRCSPISGHKSVSWYQQVLGQGPQFIFQYYEKEERGRGNFPDRFSARQFPNYSSELNVNALLLGDSALYLCASSLGPLGADTQYFGPGTRLTVL.

In this sample, this clonotype turned up many times. This chain joins TRBV25-1 and TRBJ1-1; perhaps TRBD1 as D (5 bases). Germline CDR1 is MGHDK and CDR2 is SYGVNS. Trimming stripped 6 bases from V and 6 bases from J, with 20 bases between. This CDR3 has 15 amino acids. Written as DNA, the CDR3 is TGTGCCAGCAGCTTCACGGGAACCAGGGTGGCTGAAGCTTTCTTT. Its translation: CASSFTGTRVAEAFF.

This chain connects TRBV9 to TRBJ2-3, with a weak D call TRBD1 (5 bases). The V gene's germline CDR1 is SGDLS and CDR2 YYNGEE. Trimming took 3 bases from V and 6 from J, leaving 14 bases between them. The CDR3 spans 14 residues. Here the CDR3 reads CASSASRDGDTQYF. In nucleotides, the CDR3 is TGTGCCAGCAGCGCGTCCAGGGATGGGGATACGCAGTATTTT.

Worth noting for this clonotype: This may come from a read error, since a much larger clone is one base off. The chain combines TRBV4-2 with TRBJ1-6; 7 bases align to TRBD1. CDR3 length: 14 amino acids. The V gene end was trimmed by 0 bases and the J gene end by 11 bases; junction bases not matched to a gene: 4. Germline CDR1 reads LGHNA; CDR2 reads YNFKEQ. The CDR3 region is CASSQETGNPPLHF. DNA of the CDR3: TGTGCCAGCAGCCAAGAGACAGGGAATCCACCCCTCCACTTT.

Ten or more counts support this clonotype. J is TRBJ2-3 and V is TRBV20-1; 14 bases match TRBD2. J lost 3 bases, V lost 2 bases, and 1 base had no gene match. The CDR3 totals 15 residues. Germline lookup yields CDR1 DFQATT and CDR2 SNEGSKA (reference sequence). CDR3 sequence (DNA): TGCAGTGCTAGAAGGACTAGCGGGGGGACAGATACGCAGTATTTT. Translation: CSARRTSGGTDTQYF.

Only a few counts were recorded for this clonotype. Being one base from a much bigger clone, this may be a read error. This chain joins TRBV6-2 or TRBV6-3 and TRBJ2-1; D is undetermined. Matching the DNA end better, TRBJ2-7 makes the J call doubtful. Germline V CDR1 and CDR2: MNHEY, SVGEGT. The CDR3 has 12 residues. Here the CDR3 DNA reads TGTGCCAGCAGCCAGGCAAACAATGAGCAGTACTTC. The encoded protein is CASSQANNEQYF.

This clonotype showed up just once. The J gene is TRBJ2-2, the V gene TRBV7-2, with 7 bases identical to TRBD1. Germline loops: CDR1 SGHTA, CDR2 FQGNSA. This CDR3 has 15 residues. V shed 5 bases, J shed 3 bases, and the junction held 6 bases outside the gene matches. DNA for the CDR3: TGTGCCAGCAGCCCCCAACAGGGGCACACCGGGGAGCTGTTTTTT. This sequence encodes CASSPQQGHTGELFF.

This clonotype showed up just a few times. A read error may explain this, as a much larger clone is one base away. The chain uses TRBV7-2 and TRBJ2-1; perhaps TRBD1 as D (6 bases). CDR1 is SGHTA, CDR2 FQGNSA, per germline. CDR3 length equals 13 residues. The CDR3 protein is CASSVLQGNGQFF. CDR3 DNA sequence: TGTGCCAGCAGCGTGTTACAGGGCAATGGGCAGTTCTTC.

This clonotype was observed a handful of times. The chain joins TRBV9 to TRBJ2-1; D not resolved. The CDR3 spans 15 residues. The ends were cut back, 2 bases at V and 2 bases at J, with 11 bases in the middle. Germline V gene sequence: CDR1 SGDLS, CDR2 YYNGEE. In DNA form, the CDR3 reads TGTGCCAGCAGCGTTTCTCCAGCAACCTACAATGAGCAGTTCTTC. This encodes CASSVSPATYNEQFF.

This clonotype appeared many times. The chain couples TRBV20-1 to TRBJ2-5; D is possibly TRBD2 (5 bases). The germline gives CDR1 DFQATT, CDR2 SNEGSKA (reference sequence). The CDR3 covers 12 residues. Trimming cost V 4 bases and J 5 bases, with 11 bases left between them. The CDR3, as DNA: TGCAGTGCTAATTACGGGGTGGAGACCCAGTACTTC. Translation: CSANYGVETQYF.

The genes are TRBV28 and TRBJ2-5; TRBD1 matches at 8 bases. TRBJ2-7 matches the DNA end more closely, so the J call is doubtful. CDR1 is MDHEN and CDR2 is SYDVKM in the germline V gene. This CDR3 comprises 15 residues. DNA for the CDR3: TGTGCCAGCAGTCCCGGGGGACAGGCCTCCTACGAGCAGTACTTC. Translating gives CASSPGGQASYEQYF.

On this clonotype: A much more abundant neighbour one base away suggests this may be a read error. The chain has TRBV13 and TRBJ2-5; D gene ambiguous. The CDR3 extends over 13 amino acids. Deletions cut 10 bases from V and 11 bases from J, with 23 bases between. Germline V gives CDR1 PRHDT, CDR2 FYEKMQ (reference sequence). DNA of the CDR3: TGTGCCATCCTCGTCGGATCCTACAATGAGCAGTACTTC. This translates into CAILVGSYNEQYF.

Ten or more counts support this clonotype. This chain uses TRBV15 with TRBJ2-1, with D maybe TRBD2 (6 bases). Trimming took 2 bases from V and 5 from J, leaving 13 bases between them. The CDR3 covers 15 residues. The germline V gene has CDR1 LNHNV and CDR2 YYDKDF (reference sequence). The CDR3 protein is CATSRRGKADNEQFF. For the CDR3, the DNA is TGTGCCACCAGCAGACGGGGGAAGGCGGACAATGAGCAGTTCTTC.

This clonotype was recorded a few times. One junction end does not reproduce the germline sequence, and a read error may be involved. The chain joins TRBV10-3 to TRBJ2-2; perhaps TRBD2 as D (6 bases). This CDR3 contains 14 residues. Germline-derived CDR1 and CDR2 are ENHRY and SYGVKD. The CDR3 protein is CAISGGLSTGERFF. CDR3 nucleotides: TGTGCCATCAGTGGGGGACTTAGCACCGGGGAGCGGTTTTTT.

This chain links TRBV4-3 with TRBJ2-7, with D perhaps TRBD1 (5 bases). Germline V lookup: CDR1 LGHNA, CDR2 YSLEER. The CDR3 is 15 residues long. Between the trimmed V and J ends, which lost 1 base and 3 bases, there was a span of 13 bases. The DNA of the CDR3 is TGCGCCAGCAGCCAAGTGCTTGGACAACACTACGAGCAGTACTTC. Translated, it gives CASSQVLGQHYEQYF.

CDR3 coding DNA: TGCAGTGCTTGGACACAGGGTTCAGGAGAAAAACTGTTTTTT. Its protein product is CSAWTQGSGEKLFF. This chain connects TRBV20-1 to TRBJ1-4, with D possibly TRBD1 on 6 matching bases. CDR1 is DFQATT, CDR2 SNEGSKA, per germline (reference sequence). V was shortened by 5 bases and J by 8 bases, with 18 bases between the two germline ends. The CDR3 extends over 14 amino acids.

There are many counts of this clonotype. The chain couples TRBV5-5 to TRBJ2-1; 10 bases match TRBD1. Germline CDR1 SGHKS, CDR2 YYEKEE (reference sequence). V shed 5 bases, J shed 2 bases, and the junction held 4 bases outside the gene matches. This CDR3 is 15 amino acids long. The CDR3 DNA reads as TGTGCCAGCAGTCCGGGACAGGGGACCTACAATGAGCAGTTCTTC. It translates to CASSPGQGTYNEQFF.

This clonotype was recorded many times. The V gene is TRBV6-2 or TRBV6-3, the J gene TRBJ2-3; weak D call: TRBD1 (5 bases). The germline V and J ends were trimmed by 8 bases and 2 bases, with 17 bases remaining between them. The CDR3 is 15 amino acids. Germline CDR1 and CDR2: MNHEY and SVGEGT. In DNA form, the CDR3 reads TGTGCCAGCGGACAAGGGCTAGGGCCCACAGATACGCAGTATTTT. Translated: CASGQGLGPTDTQYF.

The chain carries TRBV12-3 or TRBV12-4 and TRBJ2-7; D gene ambiguous. The CDR3 covers 13 residues. Between the trimmed V and J ends, which lost 2 bases and 7 bases, there was a span of 12 bases. The CDR3 DNA is TGTGCCAGCAGTTTAACAGTGAGTCAAGAGCAGTACTTC. Its protein is CASSLTVSQEQYF.

This clonotype was recorded once. This may arise from a read error, as a much more abundant clone is one base away. The genes are TRBV5-5 and TRBJ2-3; TRBD2 aligns across 7 bases. The CDR3 runs 15 residues. Germline CDR1 is SGHKS and CDR2 is YYEKEE (reference sequence). V shed 6 bases, J shed 2 bases, and the junction held 9 bases outside the gene matches. This CDR3 reads CASNFSGGVTDTQYF. The CDR3 DNA reads TGTGCCAGCAACTTCTCGGGGGGAGTCACAGATACGCAGTATTTT.

The V and J genes are TRBV4-1 and TRBJ2-7, with D hard to call. CDR1 and CDR2 from the germline V gene are MGHRA and YSYEKL. V lost 0 bases and J 3 bases, leaving 15 bases between the germline ends. The CDR3 runs 16 residues. The CDR3 protein is CASSQEGLDRVYEQYF. The CDR3 bases are TGCGCCAGCAGCCAAGAGGGCCTCGACCGGGTCTACGAGCAGTACTTC.

This chain uses TRBV3-1 with TRBJ2-6; 8 bases are shared with TRBD1. The CDR3 consists of 18 residues. The germline V gene encodes CDR1 LGHDT and CDR2 YNNKEL (reference sequence). Unmatched junction bases numbered 8, after V lost 2 bases and J lost 2 bases. CDR3 DNA: TGTGCCAGCAGCCAACCCAGGGGGCGTAAGCCTGGGGCCAACGTCCTGACTTTC. It is translated as CASSQPRGRKPGANVLTF.

V gene TRBV11-2 combines with J gene TRBJ1-1, with 8 bases lining up with TRBD1. V lost 1 base and J lost 9; bases outside the gene matches: 10. The CDR3 has 15 residues. In germline, CDR1 is SGHAT, CDR2 FQNNGV. The CDR3 here is CASSLARGGQEKAFF. The CDR3 region has the DNA TGTGCCAGCAGCTTAGCAAGGGGGGGACAGGAAAAAGCTTTCTTT.

The sample holds a few counts of this clonotype. A much bigger clone sits one base away, suggesting this may be a read error. The chain uses TRBV29-1 and TRBJ2-6; 9 bases align to TRBD1. This CDR3 has 17 residues. Germline V CDR1 and CDR2: SQVTM, ANQGSEA. For the CDR3, the DNA is TGCAGCGTTGAATTCGGGACAGGGTACTCTGGGGCCAACGTCCGGACTTTC. Protein: CSVEFGTGYSGANVRTF. The full variable domain, completed using reference TRBV29-1 and TRBJ2-6, is SAVISQKPSRDICQRGTSLTIQCQVDSQVTMMFWYRQQPGQSLTLIATANQGSEATYESGFVIDKFPISRPNLTFSTLTVSNMSPEDSSIYLCSVEFGTGYSGANVRTFGAGSRLTVL.

This clonotype was found a few times. The rearrangement uses TRBV19 and TRBJ2-1; the match to TRBD2 covers 8 bases. The CDR3 covers 15 residues. The J segment lost 11 bases and the V segment lost 1 base, leaving 10 bases of the junction unmatched. Germline CDR1 LNHDA, CDR2 SQIVND (reference sequence). The CDR3 spells CASSIVSEGGGKQFF. The CDR3 DNA reads as TGTGCCAGTAGTATAGTGTCGGAAGGCGGGGGGAAGCAGTTCTTC.

This clonotype was detected ten times or more. The rearrangement uses TRBV28 and TRBJ2-1; 7 positions agree with TRBD2. There are 15 residues in the CDR3. The germline gives CDR1 MDHEN, CDR2 SYDVKM. V lost 6 bases to trimming and J lost 5 bases; unmatched junction nucleotides: 10. The CDR3: CASRGTISRDNEQFF. CDR3 in DNA: TGTGCCAGCAGGGGGACTATCTCGCGGGACAATGAGCAGTTCTTC.

This clonotype was picked up many times. The chain uses TRBV25-1 and TRBJ1-1; 11 positions agree with TRBD1. CDR1 and CDR2 (germline): MGHDK, SYGVNS. The CDR3 extends over 14 amino acids. The ends lost 6 bases at V and 1 base at J; junction bases unmatched: 1. The CDR3 sequence: CASRDRGRNTEAFF. The CDR3 nucleotides are TGTGCCAGCAGGGACAGGGGGCGGAACACTGAAGCTTTCTTT.